These T cell receptor beta chains were read from a single sample in a study of identical twins. TCRdb itself ran the 5' RACE reads through MiXCR, one entry per CDR3 protein. This table has roughly 750,000 distinct CDR3 sequences, 21% appearing once. A further study also used this sample, focusing on T cells expressing NK-cell markers.

Sequenced input: PBMCs. The receptors were sampled from a woman under 30 in good health. CDR3s include the opening cysteine and the closing phenylalanine or tryptophan. The order of the fields is D gene, clone size, J gene, V gene, CDR3 DNA, CDR3 protein. D genes are given only for firm matches. Some rows mark clone size as missing; the rest say once, few, many or name a class of expanded clone.

>-|few|TRBJ2-6|TRBV5-1
TGCGCCAGCAGCCCCCTACAGGGATCGTATACTGGGGCCAACGTCCTGACTTTC
CASSPLQGSYTGANVLTF
>-|few|TRBJ2-2|TRBV2
TGTGCCAGCCTTTACGAGGCAGGTGCCACCGGGGAGCTGTTTTTT
CASLYEAGATGELFF
>TRBD1|-|TRBJ2-5|TRBV12-3/TRBV12-4
TGTGCCAGCAGAGGATGGACAGGGCGAGAGGGCCAAGAGACCCAGTACTTC
CASRGWTGREGQETQYF
>TRBD2|many|TRBJ2-1|TRBV20-1
TGCAGTGCGGGGACTAGCGGGGGGTCTTCCTACAATGAGCAGTTCTTC
CSAGTSGGSSYNEQFF
>TRBD2|-|TRBJ2-7|TRBV20-1
TGCAGTGCTAGAGTTAGCGGGAGTCCAATCAGCTACGAGCAGTACTTC
CSARVSGSPISYEQYF
>-|-|TRBJ1-1|TRBV20-1
TGCAGTGCTAGAGATCCCGGTAGAACTTCTGAAGCTTTCTTT
CSARDPGRTSEAFF
>-|few|TRBJ1-6|TRBV12-3/TRBV12-4
TGTGCCAGCAGTCCTTCTTCGGGGGGGGTTAATTCACCCCTCCACTTT
CASSPSSGGVNSPLHF
>-|-|TRBJ2-7|TRBV12-3/TRBV12-4
TGTGCCAGCAGCCAAAACTCTTTTTCTTCCGAGCAGTACTTC
CASSQNSFSSEQYF
>-|-|TRBJ2-3|TRBV20-1
TGCAGTGCTACGGGCCGCGCGGGTACGCAGTATTTT
CSATGRAGTQYF
>TRBD2|-|TRBJ2-1|TRBV29-1
TGCAGCGTGGGATGGGCCGGACGGACCGGGACTAGCGGGAGAGCTAGTCCCAATGAGCAGTTCTTC
CSVGWAGRTGTSGRASPNEQFF
>TRBD1|few|TRBJ2-1|TRBV5-6
TGTGCCAGCAGCCGTCCCGGGACAGGGTTCGGCTACAATGAGCAGTTCTTC
CASSRPGTGFGYNEQFF
>TRBD2|few|TRBJ2-7|TRBV7-9
TGTGCCAGCAGCGGGCGACTAGCAACCTACGAGCAGTACTTC
CASSGRLATYEQYF